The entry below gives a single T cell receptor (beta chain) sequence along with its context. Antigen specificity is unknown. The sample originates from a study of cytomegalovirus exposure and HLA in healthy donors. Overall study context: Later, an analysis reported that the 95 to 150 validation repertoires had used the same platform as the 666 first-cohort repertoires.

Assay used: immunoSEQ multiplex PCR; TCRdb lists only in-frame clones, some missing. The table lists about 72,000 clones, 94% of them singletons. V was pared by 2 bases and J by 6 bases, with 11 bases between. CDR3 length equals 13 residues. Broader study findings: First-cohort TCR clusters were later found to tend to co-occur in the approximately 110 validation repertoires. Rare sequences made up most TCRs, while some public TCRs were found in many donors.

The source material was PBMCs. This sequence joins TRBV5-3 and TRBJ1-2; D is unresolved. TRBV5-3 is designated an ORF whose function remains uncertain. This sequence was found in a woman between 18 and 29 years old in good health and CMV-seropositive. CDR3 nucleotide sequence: TGTGCCAGAAGCTTAAGAGGGTACCATGGCTACACCTTC. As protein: CARSLRGYHGYTF.